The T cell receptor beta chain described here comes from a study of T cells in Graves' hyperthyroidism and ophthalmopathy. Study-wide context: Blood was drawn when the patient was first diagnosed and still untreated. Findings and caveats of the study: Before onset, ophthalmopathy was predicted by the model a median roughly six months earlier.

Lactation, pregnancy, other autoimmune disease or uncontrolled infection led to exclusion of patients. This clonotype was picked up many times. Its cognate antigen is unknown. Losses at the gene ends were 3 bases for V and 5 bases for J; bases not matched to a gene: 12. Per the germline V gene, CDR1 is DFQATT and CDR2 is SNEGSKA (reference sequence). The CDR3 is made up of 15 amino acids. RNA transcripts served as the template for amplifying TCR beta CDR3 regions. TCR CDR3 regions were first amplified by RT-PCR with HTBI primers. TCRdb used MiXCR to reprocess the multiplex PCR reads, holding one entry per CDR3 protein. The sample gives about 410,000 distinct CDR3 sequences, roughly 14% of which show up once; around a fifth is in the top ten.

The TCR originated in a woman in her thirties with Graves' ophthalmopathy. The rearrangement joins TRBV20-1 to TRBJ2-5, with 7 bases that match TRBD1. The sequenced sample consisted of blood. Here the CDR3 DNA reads TGCAGTGCTAGTGATAAGGACAGGCTATATGAGACCCAGTACTTC. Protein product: CSASDKDRLYETQYF.